This T cell receptor beta chain stems from a study of blood T cell repertoires in COVID-19. Overall study: Acute and convalescent COVID-19 samples came from the United States, Italy and Spain.

V was trimmed by 6 bases and J by 3 bases, leaving 14 bases between them. This CDR3 has 14 amino acids. The germline V gene encodes CDR1 KGHSH and CDR2 LQKENI. TCRdb's table, derived via immunoSEQ multiplex PCR, lists solely in-frame clones and lacks some. The sample contains over 350,000 clones, around 86% of which appear only once. On this clone: Within the sample, other DNA sequences also encode this same CDR3.

The specimen was peripheral blood. The gene calls are TRBV18 and TRBJ1-1; D is undetermined. The clonotype comes from a woman between 25 and 40 years old with active or convalescent COVID-19. The CDR3: CASSPSPGDTEAFF. CDR3 nucleotides: TGTGCCAGCTCCCCCAGTCCCGGGGACACTGAAGCTTTCTTT.